Presented here are 8 T cell receptor beta chains from one specimen sequenced in a study of T cell changes during pregnancy in multiple sclerosis. Clones were sequenced by immunoSEQ multiplex PCR, and TCRdb holds only the in-frame ones, with some missing. The sample has 100,000 or so clones; almost 95% are singletons. Specimen: peripheral blood, collected before pregnancy. The receptor source for this set is a female donor with multiple sclerosis, enrolled in a pregnancy study.

The rearrangement links TRBV6-5 to TRBJ1-6; TRBD1 matches 8 bases. V trimming: 6 bases; J trimming: 0 bases; junction bases outside the gene matches: 1. This CDR3 has 15 amino acids. CDR1 and CDR2 from the germline V gene are MNHEY and SVGAGI. CDR3 coding DNA: TGTGCCAGCAGAGACAGGGGCTCCTATAATTCACCCCTCCACTTT. It yields the protein CASRDRGSYNSPLHF.

This chain uses TRBV2 with TRBJ2-1; D perhaps matches TRBD1 (5 bases). The CDR3 sequence is 15 residues long. The V gene lost 2 bases and the J gene lost 2 bases, with 10 bases spanning the gap. Germline CDR1 reads SNHLY; CDR2 reads FYNNEI. The DNA for the CDR3 is TGTGCCAGCAGTGAAAGGGGAAATGCCTACAATGAGCAGTTCTTC. Amino acid sequence: CASSERGNAYNEQFF.

This chain connects TRBV9 to TRBJ2-7; 8 bases match TRBD2. This CDR3 region has 14 residues. Germline CDR1 SGDLS, CDR2 YYNGEE. J gave up 4 bases and V 4 bases, and 7 bases lay outside the gene matches. The CDR3 DNA reads TGTGCCAGCAGCCCCCGGGCTAGCGGGTACGAGCAGTACTTC. Protein: CASSPRASGYEQYF.

This sequence joins TRBV5-1 and TRBJ2-7; D perhaps matches TRBD1 (6 bases). V lost 0 bases, J lost 4 bases, and 8 bases lay in between. The CDR3 runs 13 residues. CDR1 is SGHRS, CDR2 YFSETQ, per germline. The CDR3 is CASSLATGYEQYF. The CDR3 nucleotides read TGCGCCAGCAGCTTGGCGACAGGTTACGAGCAGTACTTC. The complete variable domain, with remaining parts taken from reference TRBV5-1 and TRBJ2-7, reads KAGVTQTPRYLIKTRGQQVTLSCSPISGHRSVSWYQQTPGQGLQFLFEYFSETQRNKGNFPGRFSGRQFSNSRSEMNVSTLELGDSALYLCASSLATGYEQYFGPGTRLTVT.

The rearrangement links TRBV9 to TRBJ2-1, with 11 bases fitting TRBD2. Per germline, CDR1 SGDLS and CDR2 YYNGEE. Trimming took 3 bases from V and 8 from J; bases not matched to a gene: 7. The CDR3 totals 15 residues. Written as DNA, the CDR3 is TGTGCCAGCAGCGCTCTAGCGGGAGGAGGTTATGAGCAGTTCTTC. Amino acid sequence: CASSALAGGGYEQFF.

The chain employs TRBV27 and TRBJ2-7; 9 bases agree with TRBD1. The CDR3 sequence is 16 residues long. Germline values: CDR1 MNHEY, CDR2 SMNVEV (reference sequence). Trimming at V came to 3 bases and at J to 7 bases, leaving 13 bases not matched to a gene. CDR3 in DNA: TGTGCCAGCAGTTTGGGACAGGGTCTTACCCTTGGAGAGCAGTACTTC. It is translated as CASSLGQGLTLGEQYF.

The V call is TRBV12-5, the J call TRBJ1-5; 7 bases line up with TRBD1. The germline gives CDR1 LGHNT, CDR2 FRNRAP. V lost 0 bases to trimming and J lost 3 bases; unmatched junction nucleotides: 11. The CDR3 contains 18 residues. The CDR3 region has the DNA TGTGCTAGTGGTTTGGTAATTCGCGACAGGGAGTCCAATCAGCCCCAGCATTTT. This encodes CASGLVIRDRESNQPQHF.

This chain joins TRBV7-9 and TRBJ2-7; 7 bases fit TRBD1. Germline V CDR1 and CDR2: SEHNR, FQNEAQ (reference sequence). This CDR3 contains 13 residues. J was trimmed by 4 bases and V by 5 bases; bases with no gene match: 5. The CDR3 region is CASSPRTGYEQYF. In DNA form, the CDR3 reads TGTGCCAGCAGCCCCCGGACAGGTTACGAGCAGTACTTC.